The next 26 T cell receptor beta chains were all read from a single sample in a study of CD8 T cells in ankylosing spondylitis. General observations from the study: Characteristic, it appeared, of ankylosing spondylitis blood was a TCR beta motif of eight or nine highly homologous variants.

No cognate antigen is known for these TCRs. TCRdb itself ran the 5' RACE reads through MiXCR, one entry per CDR3 protein. The table includes about 200,000 distinct CDR3 sequences, about 7% detected once. The sequenced sample was blood, either unsorted or a sorted T cell fraction (not recorded which). Receptors were obtained from a male donor with ankylosing spondylitis.

The chain is built from TRBV20-1 and TRBJ1-1; TRBD1 agrees at 11 bases. Germline V gene data show CDR1 as DFQATT and CDR2 as SNEGSKA (reference sequence). There are 15 residues in the CDR3. With 5 bases clipped from V and 5 bases from J, the junction kept 10 bases outside the gene matches. The CDR3 protein is CSAGQGAGRVTEAFF. The CDR3 DNA is TGCAGTGCTGGACAGGGGGCGGGGAGGGTGACTGAAGCTTTCTTT.

Note on this clonotype: Being one base from a much bigger clone, this may be a read error. The V call is TRBV20-1, the J call TRBJ2-7; D perhaps matches TRBD2 (5 bases). CDR3 length: 14 residues. Germline CDR1 reads DFQATT; CDR2 reads SNEGSKA (reference sequence). CDR3 DNA: TGCAGTGCTGGAAACAGCGGAGTTTCCTACAAGCAGTACTTC. It specifies CSAGNSGVSYKQYF.

CDR3 sequence (DNA): TGTGCCAGCAGCTTACAAATGTACAATGAGCAGTTCTTC. The encoded protein is CASSLQMYNEQFF. The chain links TRBV7-9 to TRBJ2-1; D is ambiguous. CDR1 SEHNR and CDR2 FQNEAQ come from the germline V gene (reference sequence). The CDR3 is 13 residues long. V dropped 2 bases and J dropped 4 bases, with 6 bases sitting between them.

The table lists this clonotype with a few counts. The rearrangement joins TRBV27 to TRBJ1-5; D is unclear. V lost 5 bases and J lost 3, with 20 bases in between. The CDR3 is 17 residues long. Germline CDR1 reads MNHEY; CDR2 reads SMNVEV (reference sequence). CDR3 residues: CASSATYQLSPNQPQHF. The CDR3, as DNA: TGTGCCAGCAGTGCGACGTATCAGCTTTCCCCCAATCAGCCCCAGCATTTT.

This clonotype was recorded many times. The chain uses TRBV4-1 and TRBJ2-1; 7 positions match TRBD2. The CDR3 consists of 16 residues. CDR1 MGHRA and CDR2 YSYEKL come from the germline V gene. Trimming took 0 bases from V and 2 from J; bases not matched to a gene: 4. The CDR3 DNA follows: TGCGCCAGCAGCCAAGATTGGCTAGCGGCCTACAATGAGCAGTTCTTC. Translated: CASSQDWLAAYNEQFF.

This clonotype was recorded many times. V usage is TRBV27 and J usage is TRBJ2-1; D is unclear. V was shortened by 5 bases and J by 9 bases, with 17 bases between the two germline ends. Germline V gene lookup returns CDR1 MNHEY and CDR2 SMNVEV (reference sequence). The CDR3 sequence is 14 residues long. CDR3 DNA: TGTGCCAGCAGTCTCAACAGCAAAGGGTCTGAGCAGTTCTTC. Translated, it gives CASSLNSKGSEQFF.

The chain links TRBV12-3 or TRBV12-4 to TRBJ2-1, with D tentatively TRBD2 (6 bases). V lost 3 bases and J lost 7, with 13 bases in between. This CDR3 is built from 14 residues. DNA for the CDR3: TGTGCCAGCAGTTTCCCAGGGACTGGTAATGAGCAGTTCTTC. The encoded protein is CASSFPGTGNEQFF.

This clonotype was recorded many times. The gene calls are TRBV7-9 and TRBJ2-2; D unresolved. Germline V gene lookup returns CDR1 SEHNR and CDR2 FQNEAQ (reference sequence). V gave up 1 base and J gave up 1 base, with 4 bases separating them. The CDR3 has 14 amino acids. This CDR3 reads CASSLEGNTGELFF. The CDR3 DNA sequence: TGTGCCAGCAGCTTAGAGGGGAACACCGGGGAGCTGTTTTTT.

This clonotype was observed many times. This chain connects TRBV7-9 to TRBJ2-3, with 10 nucleotides matching TRBD2. CDR3 size: 16 residues. Germline V gene data show CDR1 as SEHNR and CDR2 as FQNEAQ (reference sequence). V shed 4 bases, J shed 3 bases, and the junction held 7 bases outside the gene matches. CDR3 loop: CASSSTSGEETDTQYF. As DNA, the CDR3 is TGTGCCAGCAGCTCAACTAGCGGGGAGGAGACAGATACGCAGTATTTT. The complete variable domain, with remaining parts taken from reference TRBV7-9 and TRBJ2-3, reads DTGVSQNPRHKITKRGQNVTFRCDPISEHNRLYWYRQTLGQGPEFLTYFQNEAQLEKSRLLSDRFSAERPKGSFSTLEIQRTEQGDSAMYLCASSSTSGEETDTQYFGPGTRLTVL.

This clonotype has ten or more counts. The rearrangement joins TRBV7-9 to TRBJ2-5, with TRBD2 identical over 14 bases. This CDR3 region has 17 residues. The germline V gene encodes CDR1 SEHNR and CDR2 FQNEAQ (reference sequence). The trim removed 4 bases at V and 3 bases at J, leaving 7 bases unmatched. CDR3 residues: CASSSGTSGRSEETQYF. The DNA for the CDR3 is TGTGCCAGCAGCTCCGGGACTAGCGGGAGATCGGAAGAGACCCAGTACTTC. The variable domain in full, completed from reference TRBV7-9 and TRBJ2-5, reads DTGVSQNPRHKITKRGQNVTFRCDPISEHNRLYWYRQTLGQGPEFLTYFQNEAQLEKSRLLSDRFSAERPKGSFSTLEIQRTEQGDSAMYLCASSSGTSGRSEETQYFGPGTRLLVL.

The chain employs TRBV5-1 and TRBJ2-7, with TRBD1 identical over 7 bases. Germline V gene lookup returns CDR1 SGHRS and CDR2 YFSETQ. V dropped 2 bases and J dropped 7; count of bases not matched to a gene: 6. This CDR3 has 13 amino acids. The CDR3 here is CASSFTGAGEQYF. DNA of the CDR3: TGCGCCAGCAGCTTTACAGGGGCAGGGGAGCAGTACTTC.

The sample holds many counts of this clonotype. The chain links TRBV3-1 to TRBJ2-7; perhaps D is TRBD1 or TRBD2 (6 bases each). This CDR3 is built from 15 residues. V was pared by 4 bases and J by 1 base, with 14 bases between. CDR1 LGHDT and CDR2 YNNKEL come from the germline V gene (reference sequence). The CDR3: CASSPLGGNSYEQYF. CDR3 DNA: TGTGCCAGCAGCCCATTAGGGGGGAATTCCTACGAGCAGTACTTC.

The chain uses TRBV6-6 and TRBJ2-5; 10 positions match TRBD2. The CDR3 contains 18 residues. Germline V gene lookup returns CDR1 MNHNY and CDR2 SVGAGI (reference sequence). Germline trimming cut 0 bases from V and 5 bases from J; bases unmatched to any gene: 12. The CDR3: CASSYSISSGSGSETQYF. The CDR3 coding sequence is TGTGCCAGCAGTTACTCGATCTCTAGCGGGAGTGGGTCGGAGACCCAGTACTTC.

The CDR3, as DNA: TGTGCCAGCAGTTTGACGGGGGTACGGTATCAGCCCCAGCATTTT. Protein: CASSLTGVRYQPQHF. The J gene is TRBJ1-5, the V gene TRBV28; D might be TRBD1 (5 bases). This CDR3 is built from 15 residues. CDR1 and CDR2 (germline): MDHEN, SYDVKM. V lost 3 bases and J lost 5, with 14 bases in between.

The table lists this clonotype with many counts. The V gene is TRBV15, the J gene TRBJ2-7; 10 bases are shared with TRBD1. Germline V lookup: CDR1 LNHNV, CDR2 YYDKDF (reference sequence). CDR3 length: 15 residues. The junction had 3 bases not matched to a gene; V was cut back by 0 bases and J by 4 bases. The CDR3 DNA is TGTGCCACCAGCAGAGATCGGGACAGGGGTTACGAGCAGTACTTC. Its translation: CATSRDRDRGYEQYF.

Many counts were recorded for this clonotype. The chain joins TRBV20-1 to TRBJ2-7; D may be TRBD1 or TRBD2 (5 bases each). There are 13 residues in the CDR3. The germline V gene encodes CDR1 DFQATT and CDR2 SNEGSKA (reference sequence). V was clipped by 1 base and J by 4 bases, with 11 bases between them. This CDR3 reads CSARVHEGYEQYF. For the CDR3, the DNA is TGCAGTGCTAGAGTCCATGAGGGGTACGAGCAGTACTTC.

CDR3 protein: CASGERRETQYF. CDR3 nucleotide sequence: TGTGCCAGCGGAGAGAGGCGTGAGACCCAGTACTTC. The chain carries TRBV7-2 and TRBJ2-5; D not resolved. This CDR3 has 12 amino acids. In germline, CDR1 is SGHTA, CDR2 FQGNSA. The germline V and J ends were trimmed by 8 bases and 5 bases, with 12 bases remaining between them. The complete variable domain, with remaining parts taken from reference TRBV7-2 and TRBJ2-5, reads GAGVSQSPSNKVTEKGKDVELRCDPISGHTALYWYRQSLGQGLEFLIYFQGNSAPDKSGLPSDRFSAERTGGSVSTLTIQRTQQEDSAVYLCASGERRETQYFGPGTRLLVL.

In its sample, this clonotype was seen a few times. The chain uses TRBV7-9 and TRBJ2-1; 9 nucleotides agree with TRBD2. The V segment lost 1 base and the J segment 9 bases; nucleotides outside the gene matches: 7. Germline loops: CDR1 SEHNR, CDR2 FQNEAQ (reference sequence). The CDR3 has 15 amino acids. This CDR3 is CASSLEGLAYTEQFF. The CDR3 nucleotides are TGTGCCAGCAGCTTAGAAGGACTAGCGTATACTGAGCAGTTCTTC. Full variable domain (remainder filled in from reference TRBV7-9 and TRBJ2-1): DTGVSQNPRHKITKRGQNVTFRCDPISEHNRLYWYRQTLGQGPEFLTYFQNEAQLEKSRLLSDRFSAERPKGSFSTLEIQRTEQGDSAMYLCASSLEGLAYTEQFFGPGTRLTVL.

The chain combines TRBV7-6 with TRBJ2-1; D could derive from TRBD1 or TRBD2 (5 bases each). Trimming took off 5 bases at V and 5 bases at J, with 10 bases between the two ends. Germline lookup yields CDR1 SGHVS and CDR2 FNYEAQ. CDR3 size: 13 residues. The CDR3 DNA is TGTGCCAGCAGCCCGGGACGGGACAATGAGCAGTTCTTC. The encoded protein is CASSPGRDNEQFF.

This clonotype was seen at least ten times. The CDR3 is CASSLGQTLRSYNEQFF. DNA for the CDR3: TGTGCCAGCAGCCTTGGGCAGACTCTGAGGTCCTACAATGAGCAGTTCTTC. This rearrangement joins TRBV6-2 or TRBV6-3 to TRBJ2-1, with D uncertain. V was clipped by 6 bases and J by 1 base, with 19 bases between them. Looked up from germline, CDR1 is MNHEY and CDR2 is SVGEGT. This CDR3 contains 17 residues.

The gene calls are TRBV6-5 and TRBJ1-4; tentatively, D is TRBD1 (6 bases). Trimming shortened V by 4 bases and J by 7 bases, and 13 bases separated the two germline ends. CDR3 length: 14 amino acids. CDR1 and CDR2 (germline): MNHEY, SVGAGI. The CDR3 loop is CASSSQGRAEKLFF. The CDR3 nucleotides are TGTGCCAGCAGTTCACAGGGTAGGGCTGAAAAACTGTTTTTT.

There are many counts of this clonotype. The gene calls are TRBV29-1 and TRBJ2-6, with D unclear. The CDR3 extends over 17 amino acids. Trimming shortened V by 4 bases and J by 0 bases, and 16 bases separated the two germline ends. The germline gives CDR1 SQVTM, CDR2 ANQGSEA. Here the CDR3 DNA reads TGCAGCGTTGCCGGATTGATGGTTCCCTCTGGGGCCAACGTCCTGACTTTC. It codes for CSVAGLMVPSGANVLTF.

This clonotype showed up many times. The V gene is TRBV4-3, the J gene TRBJ1-2; D unresolved. Per germline, CDR1 LGHNA and CDR2 YSLEER. Trimming removed 0 bases from V and 7 bases from J, with 9 bases in between. This CDR3 region has 13 residues. The CDR3 DNA follows: TGCGCCAGCAGCCAAGATTACAGTCTTGGCTACACCTTC. Its protein is CASSQDYSLGYTF.

This rearrangement joins TRBV6-1 to TRBJ2-7; D is possibly TRBD2 (6 bases). With 6 bases removed from V and 6 bases from J, the gap between germline ends came to 15 bases. The germline CDR1 and CDR2 sequences are MNHNS and SASEGT. There are 13 residues in the CDR3. In DNA form, the CDR3 reads TGTGCCAGCAGGACGGGGGAAGGGGTCGAGCAGTACTTC. Amino acid sequence: CASRTGEGVEQYF.

This clonotype was seen only a few times. The rearrangement links TRBV10-1 to TRBJ1-2; D is ambiguous. Trimming took off 0 bases at V and 1 base at J, with 6 bases between the two ends. The CDR3 totals 14 residues. Germline V gene lookup returns CDR1 WNHNN and CDR2 SYGVQD (reference sequence). Here the CDR3 DNA reads TGCGCCAGCAGTGAGTCGCCCGATAACTATGGCTACACCTTC. The encoded protein is CASSESPDNYGYTF.

J is TRBJ2-3 and V is TRBV6-5; maybe TRBD1 (6 bases). Deletions cut 2 bases from V and 2 bases from J, with 11 bases between. There are 15 residues in the CDR3. Germline V gene lookup returns CDR1 MNHEY and CDR2 SVGAGI. CDR3 region: CASSYGQYLTDTQYF. Here the CDR3 DNA reads TGTGCCAGCAGTTACGGACAGTACCTCACAGATACGCAGTATTTT.